These T cell receptor beta chains were read from a single sample in a study of blood T cell repertoires in COVID-19. Produced via immunoSEQ multiplex PCR; TCRdb's table is partial and in-frame only. The sample comprises about 120,000 clones, 87% of which are singletons, and 25% to 35% rests with the top ten. What was sequenced was peripheral blood. The receptors here all came from a woman aged 70 to 79 with acute or convalescent COVID-19. The CDR3 runs from the conserved cysteine through the conserved F or W. A D gene is named only where the DNA matches it firmly. Clone size is not always given. Where it is, it says once, few, many or a class for expanded clones.

TRBJ2-1 | TRBD1 | NA | TRBV6-6 | TGTGCCAGCAGGCCATCCCCCACCGACAGGGGCAATGAGCAGTTCTTC | CASRPSPTDRGNEQFF
TRBJ1-2 | NA | NA | TRBV28 | TGTGCCAGCATCTCAAGCCGAAGGGGAGGCTACACCTTC | CASISSRRGGYTF
TRBJ1-5 | NA | NA | TRBV6-6 | TGTGCCAGCAGTTACTCTCGAGCGGGGTTCAATCAGCCCCAGCATTTT | CASSYSRAGFNQPQHF
TRBJ1-2 | TRBD1 | NA | TRBV6-5 | TGTGCCAGCAGCTCTGGACAGGGGAACTATGGCTACACCTTC | CASSSGQGNYGYTF
TRBJ1-3 | NA | NA | TRBV30 | TGTGCCAGAAGGACAGAGGGAAACACCATATATTTT | CARRTEGNTIYF
TRBJ2-7 | NA | NA | TRBV18 | TGTGCCAGCTCACCACCGATGGGCAGGGCCGGGCAATTCGAGCAGTACTTC | CASSPPMGRAGQFEQYF
TRBJ2-7 | TRBD2 | NA | TRBV7-9 | TGTGCCAGCAGCTCTGCCTTGGGACTAGCGGGGGGGTACGAGCAGTACTTC | CASSSALGLAGGYEQYF
TRBJ1-4 | NA | NA | TRBV9 | TGTGCCAGCAGCGCCCAGGGCCGGGGGGCCGGGAGGTATAAAAAACTGTTTTTT | CASSAQGRGAGRYKKLFF
TRBJ2-3 | TRBD2 | NA | TRBV28 | TGTGCCAGCAGTTTTAGGGGACTAGCGGATACGCAGTATTTT | CASSFRGLADTQYF
TRBJ1-2 | TRBD1 | NA | TRBV27 | TGTGCCAGCAGTAGGGGACAGATTCACAACGGCTACACCTTC | CASSRGQIHNGYTF
TRBJ2-2 | TRBD1 | NA | TRBV7-8 | TGTGCCAGCAGCTTACTTGCTGTGGTCCAAGGGACAGGGGGCGCCGGGGAGCTGTTTTTT | CASSLLAVVQGTGGAGELFF
TRBJ2-1 | NA | NA | TRBV3-1/TRBV3-2 | TGTGCCAGCAGCCCGACGTGGGGCTTCGACAATGAGCAGTTCTTC | CASSPTWGFDNEQFF
TRBJ2-2 | NA | NA | TRBV2 | TGTGCCAGCAGGACCCAGGTGTACACCGGGGAGCTGTTTTTT | CASRTQVYTGELFF
TRBJ1-5 | NA | NA | TRBV24-1 | TGTGCCACCAGTGAGCCGGGGGATGGTCAGCCCCAGCATTTT | CATSEPGDGQPQHF
TRBJ1-2 | NA | once | TRBV20-1 | TGCAGTGCTATCCCACGGGGCTACACCTTC | CSAIPRGYTF
TRBJ1-5 | NA | NA | TRBV4-2 | TGTGCCAGCAGCCAAGCTTCGTCCTCGGGTCAGCCCCAGCATTTT | CASSQASSSGQPQHF
TRBJ1-2 | TRBD1 | NA | TRBV6-5 | TGTGCCAGCAGTTACTCACAGGGGGAGTACTATGGCTACACCTTC | CASSYSQGEYYGYTF
TRBJ2-5 | NA | NA | TRBV10-3 | TGTGCCATCCGCCGAGGATACGGAGAGACCCAGTACTTC | CAIRRGYGETQYF
TRBJ1-1 | NA | NA | TRBV19 | TGTGCCACCGAGGCGGCGTATCAGTTGAACACTGAAGCTTTCTTT | CATEAAYQLNTEAFF
TRBJ2-7 | NA | NA | TRBV7-9 | TGTGCCAGCAGCTTAGCGGGGGCCCCACGCGAGCAGTACTTC | CASSLAGAPREQYF
TRBJ1-4 | TRBD1 | NA | TRBV5-1 | TGCGCCAGCAGCTCGGGACAGGGACAAAAACTGTTTTTT | CASSSGQGQKLFF
TRBJ2-5 | TRBD1 | NA | TRBV15 | TGTGCCACCAGCAGAGAGGGACAGGCCCAAGAGACCCAGTACTTC | CATSREGQAQETQYF
TRBJ2-3 | TRBD2 | NA | TRBV3-1/TRBV3-2 | TGTGCCAGCAGTCCTAGCGGGGGGGGCACAGATACGCAGTATTTT | CASSPSGGGTDTQYF
TRBJ2-2 | NA | NA | TRBV7-6 | TGTGCCAGCAGCTCGCGACAGTTGGGTAGAGGGGAGCTGTTTTTT | CASSSRQLGRGELFF
TRBJ2-3 | TRBD1 | NA | TRBV6-1 | TGTGCCAGCAGTGACCAAGGACAGGTGACAGAAGATACGCAGTATTTT | CASSDQGQVTEDTQYF